This T cell receptor (beta chain) was sequenced during a study of T cell changes during pregnancy in multiple sclerosis. The germline V gene has CDR1 SQVTM and CDR2 ANQGSEA. The CDR3 extends over 16 amino acids. Between the trimmed V and J ends, which lost 2 bases and 4 bases, there was a span of 20 bases. Data came from immunoSEQ multiplex PCR; TCRdb stores just in-frame clones and leaves some out. The sample consists of approximately 60,000 clones, roughly 90% of them appearing once. Sequenced material: peripheral blood, taken in the second trimester of pregnancy. The chain links TRBV29-1 to TRBJ1-2, with D possibly being TRBD1 (5 bases). This TCR derives from a female donor in good health, enrolled as a control in a pregnancy study. CDR3 coding DNA: TGCAGCGTTGAATTAATTCGTCGGACACAAGCCTATGGCTACACCTTC. Protein product: CSVELIRRTQAYGYTF.